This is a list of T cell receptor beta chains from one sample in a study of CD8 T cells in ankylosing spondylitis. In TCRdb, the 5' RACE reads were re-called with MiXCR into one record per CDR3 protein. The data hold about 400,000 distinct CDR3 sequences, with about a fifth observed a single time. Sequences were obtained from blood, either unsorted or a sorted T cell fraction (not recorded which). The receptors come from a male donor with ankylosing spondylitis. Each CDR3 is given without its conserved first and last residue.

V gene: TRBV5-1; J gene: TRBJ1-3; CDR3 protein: ASSQQGTGNTIY
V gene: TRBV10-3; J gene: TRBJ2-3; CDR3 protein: AISGLAGFTDTQY
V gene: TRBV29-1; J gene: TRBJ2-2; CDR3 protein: SARGGSVTFSGELF
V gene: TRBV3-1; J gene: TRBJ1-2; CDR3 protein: ASSQVVGVGGYT
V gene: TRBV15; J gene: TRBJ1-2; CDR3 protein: ATSPHGDRTGHGYT
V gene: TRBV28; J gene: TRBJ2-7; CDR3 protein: ASRNPQAQY
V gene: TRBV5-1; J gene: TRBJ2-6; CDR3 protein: ASSLAGLVTSGANVLT
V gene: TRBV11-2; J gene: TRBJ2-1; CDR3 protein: ASSLVFSGESLDNEQF
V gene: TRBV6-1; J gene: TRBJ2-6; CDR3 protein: ASSVIWGIGANVLT
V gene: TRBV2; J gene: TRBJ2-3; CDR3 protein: ASSLILAASTDTQY
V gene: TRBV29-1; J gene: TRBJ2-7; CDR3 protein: SVVRQSSYEQY
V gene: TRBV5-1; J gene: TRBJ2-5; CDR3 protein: ASRTGGSETQY
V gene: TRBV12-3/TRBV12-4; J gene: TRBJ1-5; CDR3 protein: ASSLRGAVDQPQH
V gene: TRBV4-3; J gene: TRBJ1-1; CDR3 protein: ASSQVPRGNTEAF
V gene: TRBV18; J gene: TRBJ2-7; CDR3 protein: ASSPRGTSYEQY
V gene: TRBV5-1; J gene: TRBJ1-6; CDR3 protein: ASSQGGTTRNSPLH
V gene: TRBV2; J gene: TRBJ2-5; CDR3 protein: ASSEALAGQETQY
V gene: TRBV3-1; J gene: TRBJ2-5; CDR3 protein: ASSLRTSRGETQY
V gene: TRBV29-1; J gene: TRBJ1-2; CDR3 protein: SVQIIDSFHT
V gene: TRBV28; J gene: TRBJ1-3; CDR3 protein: ASSGGWRTAGNTIY
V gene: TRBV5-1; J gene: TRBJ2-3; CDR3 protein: ASSLARTGKATDTQY
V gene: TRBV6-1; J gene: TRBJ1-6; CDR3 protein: ASSDRGDNSPLH
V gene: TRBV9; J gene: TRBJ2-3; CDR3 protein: ASSVATLAGESVSTDTQY
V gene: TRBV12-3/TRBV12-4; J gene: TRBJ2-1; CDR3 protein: ASSPGVATRNEQF
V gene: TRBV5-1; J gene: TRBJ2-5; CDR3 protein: ASSFGLQGYQETQY
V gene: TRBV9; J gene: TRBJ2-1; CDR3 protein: ASSVESGGYNEQF
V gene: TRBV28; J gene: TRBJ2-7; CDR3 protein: ASSPRTGVYEQY
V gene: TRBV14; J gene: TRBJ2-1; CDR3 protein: ASSQDNEQF
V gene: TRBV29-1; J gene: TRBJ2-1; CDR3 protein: SAGQLSTNEQF
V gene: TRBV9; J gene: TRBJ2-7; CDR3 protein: ASSVDSRGYEQY
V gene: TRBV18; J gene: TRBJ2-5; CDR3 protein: ASSRDPGPSETQY
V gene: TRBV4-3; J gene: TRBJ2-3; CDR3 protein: ASSQTGQRTDTQY
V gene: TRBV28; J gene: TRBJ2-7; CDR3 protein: ASSSPRRQRATYEQY
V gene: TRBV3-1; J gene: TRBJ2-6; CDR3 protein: ASSLYRPPGANVLT
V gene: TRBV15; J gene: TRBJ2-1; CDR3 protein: ATSRGISGAYNEQF
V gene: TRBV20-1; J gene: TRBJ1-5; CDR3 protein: SARVGGGHNQPQH
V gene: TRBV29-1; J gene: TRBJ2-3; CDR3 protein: SVGGQGKGTDTQY
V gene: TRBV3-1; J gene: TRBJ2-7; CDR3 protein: ASSQDASFTYEQY
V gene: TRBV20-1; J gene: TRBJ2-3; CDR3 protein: SATGLAASTDTQY
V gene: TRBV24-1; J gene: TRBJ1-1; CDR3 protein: ATSEGRDRFTEAF
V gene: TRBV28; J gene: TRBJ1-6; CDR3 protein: ASSFLGEDNSPLH
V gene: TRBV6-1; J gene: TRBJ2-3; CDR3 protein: ASSRLVYGTDTQY
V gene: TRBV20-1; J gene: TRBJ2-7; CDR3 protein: SAQGQGYTYEQY
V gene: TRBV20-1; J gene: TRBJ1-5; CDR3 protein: SCSQGSKSNQPQH